This T cell receptor (beta chain) appears in the sequencing data of a study of CD8+CD57+ T cells in acquired aplastic anemia. Study in general: Sorted CD4+ and CD8+ cells gave an average of about 3.4 ug of DNA. Some 10 million reads were obtained on average for healthy donor CD4+ cells.

Genomic DNA acted as the template from which TCR beta VDJ combination and CDR3 sequence profiling were carried out. Each CDR3 protein is one row after TCRdb ran MiXCR on the reads. In the table there are about 210,000 distinct CDR3 sequences, approximately 60% of which are singletons. Study findings and constraints: Comparison of patients with controls identified around 28 shared CD8+ CDR3 sequences.

As to this clonotype: Its antigen is not known.

The CDR3 loop spans 16 amino acids. The junction had 14 bases not matched to a gene; V was cut back by 5 bases and J by 6 bases. In germline, CDR1 is SGHTA, CDR2 FQGNSA. The sequencing input was sorted CD4+, CD8+, or CD8+CD57+ T cells (not recorded which) from PBMCs. The rearrangement joins TRBV7-2 to TRBJ2-7, with 9 bases aligning to TRBD1. The origin of this receptor is a human donor in good health. The CDR3 coding sequence is TGTGCCAGCAGCCATCCTCCGGGACAGGGTAATCCCGAGCAGTACTTC. Translation: CASSHPPGQGNPEQYF.